The 18 T cell receptor beta chains reported below all come from one sample, sequenced in a study of blood T cell repertoires in COVID-19. Only in-frame clones appear in the TCRdb table, and some are missing; sequencing was by immunoSEQ multiplex PCR. The table records more than 200,000 clones, around 92% of them present only once. The sample consisted of PBMCs or T cells enriched from blood (not recorded which). The receptors originated from a woman aged 30 to 39 with acute COVID-19.

This clone was detected a few times. The gene calls are TRBV6-1 and TRBJ1-1; TRBD1 aligns across 7 bases. CDR1 and CDR2 (germline): MNHNS, SASEGT. The CDR3 is made up of 15 amino acids. Losses at the gene ends were 3 bases for V and 0 bases for J; bases not matched to a gene: 4. CDR3 loop: CASSDPGQLNTEAFF. For the CDR3, the DNA is TGTGCCAGCAGTGACCCGGGACAGTTGAACACTGAAGCTTTCTTT.

This chain links TRBV19 with TRBJ1-5; 7 bases match TRBD1. The length of the CDR3 is 13 residues. Germline assignment: CDR1 LNHDA and CDR2 SQIVND (reference sequence). V shed 5 bases and J 7 bases; nucleotides not matched to a gene: 5. This CDR3 is CASSVTGAQPQHF. Here the CDR3 DNA reads TGTGCCAGTAGTGTAACAGGGGCCCAGCCCCAGCATTTT.

This clone appeared many times. The chain combines TRBV7-9 with TRBJ2-7, with a weak D call TRBD1 (6 bases). The CDR3 spans 16 residues. V lost 0 bases and J lost 3, with 15 bases in between. CDR1 and CDR2 from the germline V gene are SEHNR and FQNEAQ (reference sequence). As DNA, the CDR3 is TGTGCCAGCAGCTTAGCCTCACAGGGTGGGGGCTACGAGCAGTACTTC. Residues: CASSLASQGGGYEQYF.

In its sample, this clone was seen a few times. The chain has TRBV7-2 and TRBJ1-4, with a weak D call TRBD1 (5 bases). This CDR3 contains 15 residues. Trimming cost V 1 base and J 8 bases, with 14 bases left between them. Germline CDR1 SGHTA, CDR2 FQGNSA. In DNA form, the CDR3 reads TGTGCCAGCAGCTTAGGTTCGGCAGGGCGAGAAAAACTGTTTTTT. This sequence encodes CASSLGSAGREKLFF.

CDR3 region: CASSPEDRFHGYTF. The DNA of the CDR3 is TGCGCCAGCAGCCCCGAGGACAGATTCCATGGCTACACCTTC. The rearrangement links TRBV4-1 to TRBJ1-2; D may be TRBD1 (6 bases). CDR1 is MGHRA, CDR2 YSYEKL, per germline. CDR3 length: 14 amino acids. The V gene lost 4 bases and the J gene lost 6 bases, with 15 bases spanning the gap.

The chain couples TRBV7-2 to TRBJ1-1, with D tentatively TRBD1 (6 bases). Trimming cost V 1 base and J 2 bases, with 8 bases left between them. Germline V gene lookup returns CDR1 SGHTA and CDR2 FQGNSA. The length of the CDR3 is 14 residues. In DNA, the CDR3 is TGTGCCAGCAGCTTAGTGACAGGAAACACTGAAGCTTTCTTT. Translating it yields CASSLVTGNTEAFF.

CDR3 region: CASSGITGGKGYEQYF. The CDR3 nucleotides are TGTGCCAGCAGTGGGATAACAGGGGGCAAGGGGTACGAGCAGTACTTC. V and J are TRBV2 and TRBJ2-7; TRBD1 matches at 9 bases. The germline CDR1 and CDR2 sequences are SNHLY and FYNNEI. The trim removed 4 bases at V and 4 bases at J, leaving 11 bases unmatched. The CDR3 has 16 residues.

The chain uses TRBV18 and TRBJ1-2; 7 nucleotides match TRBD1. The CDR3 loop spans 15 amino acids. Trimming cost V 2 bases and J 1 base; bases outside gene matches: 4. CDR1 KGHSH and CDR2 LQKENI come from the germline V gene. The DNA for the CDR3 is TGTGCCAGCTCACCAGGGACAGACTATAACTATGGCTACACCTTC. As protein: CASSPGTDYNYGYTF.

The chain has TRBV15 and TRBJ2-7; 7 bases are shared with TRBD2. The germline CDR1 and CDR2 sequences are LNHNV and YYDKDF (reference sequence). Trimming at V came to 5 bases and at J to 0 bases, leaving 4 bases not matched to a gene. The CDR3 contains 14 residues. CDR3 loop: CATSQQRGSYEQYF. As DNA, the CDR3 is TGTGCCACCAGCCAGCAGCGGGGCTCCTACGAGCAGTACTTC. Supplemented by reference TRBV15 and TRBJ2-7, the full variable domain reads DAMVIQNPRYQVTQFGKPVTLSCSQTLNHNVMYWYQQKSSQAPKLLFHYYDKDFNNEADTPDNFQSRRPNTSFCFLDIRSPGLGDTAMYLCATSQQRGSYEQYFGPGTRLTVT.

This chain joins TRBV5-1 and TRBJ2-1; TRBD2 matches at 7 bases. Germline lookup yields CDR1 SGHRS and CDR2 YFSETQ. The junction had 14 bases not matched to a gene; V was cut back by 2 bases and J by 6 bases. This CDR3 has 17 residues. The CDR3 DNA sequence: TGCGCCAGCAGCTTCCGGCAGGGACGGGGGGTCGGCAATGAGCAGTTCTTC. The encoded protein is CASSFRQGRGVGNEQFF.

The chain joins TRBV7-2 to TRBJ1-3; 7 bases are shared with TRBD1. Germline assignment: CDR1 SGHTA and CDR2 FQGNSA. This CDR3 contains 14 residues. V was pared by 4 bases and J by 2 bases, with 2 bases of the junction left unmatched. The CDR3 nucleotides read TGTGCCAGCAGCTCAGGGACAGCTGGAAACACCATATATTTT. It specifies CASSSGTAGNTIYF. The variable domain in full, completed from reference TRBV7-2 and TRBJ1-3, reads GAGVSQSPSNKVTEKGKDVELRCDPISGHTALYWYRQSLGQGLEFLIYFQGNSAPDKSGLPSDRFSAERTGGSVSTLTIQRTQQEDSAVYLCASSSGTAGNTIYFGEGSWLTVV.

CDR3 in amino acids: CASSLEGESENIQYF. The CDR3, as DNA: TGTGCCAGTAGTTTGGAGGGTGAGTCGGAAAACATTCAGTACTTC. V and J are TRBV19 and TRBJ2-4, with a tentative D call TRBD2 (6 bases). Germline lookup yields CDR1 LNHDA and CDR2 SQIVND (reference sequence). Trimming took 5 bases from V and 5 from J, leaving 16 bases between them. This CDR3 is built from 15 residues.

The chain has TRBV27 and TRBJ1-1, with 10 bases matching TRBD1. This CDR3 contains 15 residues. Germline CDR1 and CDR2: MNHEY and SMNVEV (reference sequence). After removal of 2 bases from V and 2 bases from J, the junction contained 2 bases not matched to a gene. CDR3 protein: CASSLRDRGNTEAFF. CDR3 bases: TGTGCCAGCAGTTTAAGGGACAGGGGAAACACTGAAGCTTTCTTT.

In DNA, the CDR3 is TGTGCCAGCTCACCCGTATCTGTTAGAGATGAAGCTTTCTTT. The encoded protein is CASSPVSVRDEAFF. The rearrangement uses TRBV18 and TRBJ1-1; D not resolved. This CDR3 comprises 14 residues. CDR1 and CDR2 (germline): KGHSH, LQKENI. V lost 3 bases and J lost 7, with 15 bases in between.

The chain uses TRBV30 and TRBJ1-2; no firm D call. The CDR3 length is 13 residues. Germline values: CDR1 GTSNPN, CDR2 SVGIG (reference sequence). Between the trimmed V and J ends, which lost 3 bases and 4 bases, there was a span of 12 bases. The DNA for the CDR3 is TGTGCCTGGAGCGTGGAGAGGGTCTATGGCTACACCTTC. Amino acids: CAWSVERVYGYTF.

The V gene is TRBV7-9, the J gene TRBJ2-1; weak D call: TRBD2 (6 bases). The V gene's germline CDR1 is SEHNR and CDR2 FQNEAQ (reference sequence). Between the trimmed V and J ends, which lost 4 bases and 0 bases, there was a span of 13 bases. The CDR3 is 16 residues long. The CDR3, as DNA: TGTGCCAGCAGCTCCACGGCGGGGCCCTCCTACAATGAGCAGTTCTTC. Translated: CASSSTAGPSYNEQFF.

The chain uses TRBV5-4 and TRBJ1-4; 7 bases line up with TRBD1. Germline trimming cut 0 bases from V and 6 bases from J; bases unmatched to any gene: 2. CDR3 length: 14 residues. The germline CDR1 and CDR2 sequences are SGHNT and YYREEE (reference sequence). The CDR3 loop reads CASSLGTGHEKLFF. CDR3 in DNA: TGTGCCAGCAGCTTGGGGACAGGTCATGAAAAACTGTTTTTT.

The chain has TRBV12-3 or TRBV12-4 and TRBJ2-7; a possible D gene is TRBD2 (6 bases). The V end lost 5 bases, the J end lost 5 bases, and 13 bases lay between the germline ends. The length of the CDR3 is 13 residues. CDR3 DNA sequence: TGTGCCAGCAGTGCGTTATGGGGGGACGAGCAGTACTTC. Amino acids: CASSALWGDEQYF.